These 32 T cell receptor beta chains were sequenced from one sample in a study of technical replicates of blood from several donors. Data came from immunoSEQ multiplex PCR; TCRdb stores just in-frame clones and leaves some out. The table lists around 95,000 clones, about 94% of them singletons. What was sequenced was T cells isolated from PBMCs. These receptors all come from a human donor in good health.

This chain uses TRBV30 with TRBJ1-2; 8 nucleotides match TRBD1. The CDR3 is 13 amino acids. The V and J ends lost 6 bases and 5 bases, in that order; junction bases with no gene match: 8. Per the germline V gene, CDR1 is GTSNPN and CDR2 is SVGIG (reference sequence). The CDR3 spells CACIDRGWYGYTF. Here the CDR3 DNA reads TGTGCCTGTATAGACAGGGGCTGGTATGGCTACACCTTC. Supplemented by reference TRBV30 and TRBJ1-2, the full variable domain reads SQTIHQWPATLVQPVGSPLSLECTVEGTSNPNLYWYRQAAGRGLQLLFYSVGIGQISSEVPQNLSASRPQDRQFILSSKKLLLSDSGFYLCACIDRGWYGYTFGSGTRLTVV.

This clone was observed once. The V gene is TRBV2, the J gene TRBJ2-1, with 7 bases that match TRBD2. V was clipped by 3 bases and J by 8 bases; unmatched bases: 7. This CDR3 is built from 14 residues. Germline CDR1 is SNHLY and CDR2 is FYNNEI. Here the CDR3 reads CASSDPGGNYEQFF. The CDR3 nucleotides read TGTGCCAGCAGTGATCCCGGGGGGAATTATGAGCAGTTCTTC.

The chain links TRBV4-2 to TRBJ2-5, with D perhaps TRBD2 (6 bases). The CDR3 loop spans 13 amino acids. CDR1 LGHNA and CDR2 YNFKEQ come from the germline V gene. V lost 6 bases and J 5 bases, leaving 13 bases between the germline ends. CDR3 in amino acids: CASRGGGVETQYF. CDR3 sequence (DNA): TGTGCCAGCAGAGGAGGCGGGGTGGAGACCCAGTACTTC.

The rearrangement uses TRBV6-1 and TRBJ1-5, with 7 bases fitting TRBD1. This CDR3 spans 15 amino acids. From germline, CDR1 is MNHNS and CDR2 SASEGT. Losses at the gene ends were 9 bases for V and 4 bases for J; bases not matched to a gene: 12. The CDR3 sequence is CASSGTDILNQPQHF. The CDR3 DNA follows: TGTGCCAGTTCCGGGACAGATATATTAAATCAGCCCCAGCATTTT.

The chain has TRBV21-1 and TRBJ1-4; TRBD1, as called in the table, went unchecked against the DNA. TRBV21-1 is deemed a pseudogene. The CDR3 spans 14 residues. CDR3 DNA: TGTGCCAGCAGCGCAGTCGTGTCGAATGAAAAACTGTTTTTT. It yields the protein CASSAVVSNEKLFF.

The chain uses TRBV6-4 and TRBJ2-7; 10 nucleotides line up with TRBD2. The CDR3 totals 15 residues. CDR1 and CDR2 (germline): MRHNA, SNTAGT. V gave up 4 bases and J gave up 5 bases; unmatched junction bases: 8. The CDR3 here is CASSASGGGRDEQYF. CDR3 sequence (DNA): TGTGCCAGCAGTGCCAGCGGGGGGGGCCGCGACGAGCAGTACTTC.

This chain joins TRBV7-6 and TRBJ2-7; D remains unclear. Germline CDR1 reads SGHVS; CDR2 reads FNYEAQ. The CDR3 runs 11 residues. V was shortened by 4 bases and J by 2 bases, with 3 bases between the two germline ends. The CDR3, as DNA: TGTGCCAGCAGCTCTGCCTACGAGCAGTACTTC. It is translated as CASSSAYEQYF.

The V and J genes are TRBV2 and TRBJ2-7; no reliable D call. Germline V lookup: CDR1 SNHLY, CDR2 FYNNEI. The CDR3 is 12 amino acids. V was cut by 6 bases and J by 1 base, with 7 bases left in between. For the CDR3, the DNA is TGTGCCAGCAGATCCCAGTCCTACGAGCAGTACTTC. Translating gives CASRSQSYEQYF.

V gene TRBV4-1 combines with J gene TRBJ2-3, with a tentative D call TRBD1 (5 bases). V lost 0 bases and J 4 bases, leaving 11 bases between the germline ends. There are 15 residues in the CDR3. The germline gives CDR1 MGHRA, CDR2 YSYEKL. CDR3 sequence (DNA): TGCGCCAGCAGCCAAGAGTGGACACAATCAGATACGCAGTATTTT. This codes for CASSQEWTQSDTQYF.

This sequence joins TRBV7-9 and TRBJ2-3; TRBD1 matches 7 bases. The ends lost 5 bases at V and 2 bases at J; junction bases unmatched: 7. The CDR3 extends over 15 amino acids. Looked up from germline, CDR1 is SEHNR and CDR2 is FQNEAQ (reference sequence). CDR3 bases: TGTGCCAGCAGCCCCCGGGACAGCTACACAGATACGCAGTATTTT. Its protein product is CASSPRDSYTDTQYF. Filled out from reference TRBV7-9 and TRBJ2-3, the complete variable domain reads DTGVSQNPRHKITKRGQNVTFRCDPISEHNRLYWYRQTLGQGPEFLTYFQNEAQLEKSRLLSDRFSAERPKGSFSTLEIQRTEQGDSAMYLCASSPRDSYTDTQYFGPGTRLTVL.

The genes are TRBV6-1 and TRBJ1-4; 12 nucleotides agree with TRBD1. V was clipped by 4 bases and J by 6 bases; unmatched bases: 12. The CDR3 consists of 18 residues. The germline gives CDR1 MNHNS, CDR2 SASEGT. The CDR3 region is CASSGRDRGRFRDEKLFF. The DNA for the CDR3 is TGTGCCAGCAGTGGGCGGGACAGGGGGCGCTTTAGGGATGAAAAACTGTTTTTT.

The genes are TRBV14 and TRBJ2-7; possible D gene TRBD2, 6 bases. CDR3 length: 13 residues. V lost 5 bases and J 3 bases, leaving 11 bases between the germline ends. In germline, CDR1 is SGHDN, CDR2 FVKESK. The CDR3 nucleotides read TGTGCCAGCAGCTTTTATAGCGGCTACGAGCAGTACTTC. Translation: CASSFYSGYEQYF.

This chain joins TRBV25-1 and TRBJ2-1; tentative D call: TRBD1 (6 bases). The length of the CDR3 is 15 residues. Trimming stripped 1 base from V and 4 bases from J, with 11 bases between. Germline V gives CDR1 MGHDK, CDR2 SYGVNS. The CDR3 spells CASSELGGLYNEQFF. The CDR3 bases are TGTGCCAGCAGTGAATTAGGGGGATTATACAATGAGCAGTTCTTC.

This chain links TRBV19 with TRBJ2-5; D is unresolved. Trimming pared 4 bases from V and 5 bases from J, leaving 11 bases between. CDR1 is LNHDA, CDR2 SQIVND, per germline (reference sequence). The CDR3 runs to 13 residues. The CDR3 is CASSKHSGETQYF. CDR3 bases: TGTGCCAGTAGTAAACATTCCGGGGAGACCCAGTACTTC.

V usage is TRBV28 and J usage is TRBJ1-5, with 7 bases lining up with TRBD1. In germline, CDR1 is MDHEN, CDR2 SYDVKM. CDR3 length: 16 residues. With 3 bases clipped from V and 1 base from J, the junction kept 6 bases outside the gene matches. CDR3 sequence: CASSLHAGGSNQPQHF. CDR3 sequence (DNA): TGTGCCAGCAGTTTGCATGCAGGGGGGAGCAATCAGCCCCAGCATTTT.

DNA for the CDR3: TGCGCCAGCAGCTTGCGAGGCACTCTAGCCAAAAACATTCAGTACTTC. This codes for CASSLRGTLAKNIQYF. The V call is TRBV5-1, the J call TRBJ2-4; unclear D gene. The CDR3 consists of 16 residues. CDR1 is SGHRS, CDR2 YFSETQ, per germline. V was trimmed by 1 base and J by 0 bases, leaving 11 bases between them.

J is TRBJ1-5 and V is TRBV7-8, with 7 positions matching TRBD1. Trimming removed 4 bases from V and 1 base from J; junction bases left unmatched: 7. This CDR3 contains 16 residues. CDR1 SGHVS and CDR2 FQNEAQ come from the germline V gene. The CDR3 nucleotides read TGTGCCAGCAGCTCCCTGACAGGGTCGAGCAATCAGCCCCAGCATTTT. It codes for CASSSLTGSSNQPQHF.

The CDR3 sequence is CASSQEREGNGYTF. The CDR3 DNA reads as TGTGCCAGCAGCCAAGAGAGGGAGGGGAATGGCTACACCTTC. J is TRBJ1-2 and V is TRBV4-2; D perhaps matches TRBD1 (5 bases). Germline-derived CDR1 and CDR2 are LGHNA and YNFKEQ. The CDR3 runs to 14 residues. The V end was cut by 0 bases, the J end by 6 bases, with 11 bases between.

The chain carries TRBV6-1 and TRBJ2-1; D is uncertain. Germline assignment: CDR1 MNHNS and CDR2 SASEGT. CDR3 length: 13 residues. Deletions cut 4 bases from V and 3 bases from J, with 7 bases between. The CDR3 reads CASSALLYNEQFF. The CDR3 nucleotides read TGTGCCAGCAGTGCTCTACTCTACAATGAGCAGTTCTTC.

The chain employs TRBV5-1 and TRBJ2-5; a weak D match, TRBD2 (6 bases). CDR3 size: 18 residues. With 4 bases removed from V and 2 bases from J, the gap between germline ends came to 24 bases. Germline V gene data show CDR1 as SGHRS and CDR2 as YFSETQ. The CDR3 DNA sequence: TGCGCCAGCAGCCCCCGAGGGCGGGAAAGTCCTGAACAAGAGACCCAGTACTTC. Amino acids: CASSPRGRESPEQETQYF.

CDR3 loop: CASSLFRAQPGELFF. CDR3 nucleotides: TGTGCCAGCAGTCTATTCAGGGCGCAGCCCGGGGAGCTGTTTTTT. V usage is TRBV6-5 and J usage is TRBJ2-2, with D tentatively TRBD1 (5 bases). There are 15 residues in the CDR3. The V gene's germline CDR1 is MNHEY and CDR2 SVGAGI. Trimming removed 5 bases at V and 6 bases at J, with 16 bases between.

This sequence joins TRBV7-9 and TRBJ1-2, with 8 bases matching TRBD1. The CDR3 is 15 residues long. With V trimmed by 1 base and J by 4 bases, 5 bases remained unmatched. The germline V gene encodes CDR1 SEHNR and CDR2 FQNEAQ (reference sequence). The CDR3 DNA sequence: TGTGCCAGCAGCTTAGGTACAGGGGGGAGCTATGGCTACACCTTC. This codes for CASSLGTGGSYGYTF. Together with reference TRBV7-9 and TRBJ1-2, the CDR3 gives the full variable domain: DTGVSQNPRHKITKRGQNVTFRCDPISEHNRLYWYRQTLGQGPEFLTYFQNEAQLEKSRLLSDRFSAERPKGSFSTLEIQRTEQGDSAMYLCASSLGTGGSYGYTFGSGTRLTVV.

The chain employs TRBV28 and TRBJ2-1; TRBD2 matches at 7 bases. This CDR3 contains 15 residues. In germline, CDR1 is MDHEN, CDR2 SYDVKM. V was clipped by 7 bases and J by 4 bases; unmatched bases: 10. CDR3 region: CASMPGGGMYNEQFF. The CDR3 DNA reads TGTGCCAGCATGCCGGGGGGAGGGATGTACAATGAGCAGTTCTTC.

The chain uses TRBV28 and TRBJ1-5, with TRBD1 as a possible D gene (5 bases). Trimming took off 6 bases at V and 7 bases at J, with 16 bases between the two ends. Germline CDR1 is MDHEN and CDR2 is SYDVKM. This CDR3 is built from 14 residues. DNA for the CDR3: TGTGCCAGCAGGTGGGGCGGTGCGGAGCAGCCCCAGCATTTT. It yields the protein CASRWGGAEQPQHF.

CDR3 region: CASSSPSGSETQYF. In DNA, the CDR3 is TGTGCCAGCAGTTCCCCTAGCGGGAGCGAGACCCAGTACTTC. The chain has TRBV28 and TRBJ2-5, with TRBD2 identical over 10 bases. J gave up 5 bases and V 4 bases, and 4 bases lay outside the gene matches. The germline V gene encodes CDR1 MDHEN and CDR2 SYDVKM. CDR3 length: 14 residues. Supplemented by reference TRBV28 and TRBJ2-5, the full variable domain reads DVKVTQSSRYLVKRTGEKVFLECVQDMDHENMFWYRQDPGLGLRLIYFSYDVKMKEKGDIPEGYSVSREKKERFSLILESASTNQTSMYLCASSSPSGSETQYFGPGTRLLVL.

This rearrangement joins TRBV20-1 to TRBJ2-7, with D maybe TRBD2 (6 bases). The germline V and J ends were trimmed by 6 bases and 5 bases, with 11 bases remaining between them. The CDR3 is made up of 11 amino acids. Germline lookup yields CDR1 DFQATT and CDR2 SNEGSKA (reference sequence). CDR3 bases: TGCAGTGCGGGCGGGATCCACGAGCAGTACTTC. It encodes CSAGGIHEQYF.

V and J are TRBV6-1 and TRBJ2-7, with TRBD1 matching over 7 bases. The V segment lost 5 bases and the J segment 2 bases; nucleotides outside the gene matches: 3. CDR3 size: 13 residues. Per the germline V gene, CDR1 is MNHNS and CDR2 is SASEGT. The CDR3 nucleotides are TGTGCCAGCAGTCCACAGGGGCCCTACGAGCAGTACTTC. Translating gives CASSPQGPYEQYF.

The chain carries TRBV28 and TRBJ2-7, with TRBD2 matching 14 bases. The ends lost 5 bases at V and 0 bases at J; junction bases unmatched: 6. In germline, CDR1 is MDHEN, CDR2 SYDVKM. The CDR3 length is 17 residues. The CDR3 region has the DNA TGTGCCAGCAGTCCCGGGACTAGCGGGAGATACTCCTACGAGCAGTACTTC. Encoded protein: CASSPGTSGRYSYEQYF.

This sequence joins TRBV10-3 and TRBJ2-7; D possibly corresponds to TRBD2 (5 bases). V was clipped by 1 base and J by 4 bases, with 11 bases between them. There are 14 residues in the CDR3. Germline lookup yields CDR1 ENHRY and CDR2 SYGVKD. The CDR3 loop is CAISEFDPGYEQYF. CDR3 coding DNA: TGTGCCATCAGTGAGTTCGACCCGGGATACGAGCAGTACTTC.

The chain has TRBV7-9 and TRBJ1-1, with TRBD1 matching over 11 bases. Trimming took 4 bases from V and 1 from J; bases not matched to a gene: 2. This CDR3 is 15 amino acids long. The germline gives CDR1 SEHNR, CDR2 FQNEAQ (reference sequence). The DNA of the CDR3 is TGTGCCAGCAGCTGGGGACAGGGGGGGAACACTGAAGCTTTCTTT. Its translation is CASSWGQGGNTEAFF.

This chain uses TRBV27 with TRBJ1-4; D possibly corresponds to TRBD1 (5 bases). CDR3 length: 15 residues. The V and J ends lost 5 bases and 2 bases respectively, with 12 bases between them. Germline lookup yields CDR1 MNHEY and CDR2 SMNVEV (reference sequence). The CDR3 here is CASSGWGGTNEKLFF. The CDR3 coding sequence is TGTGCCAGCAGTGGGTGGGGGGGGACTAATGAAAAACTGTTTTTT.

The rearrangement joins TRBV29-1 to TRBJ2-5, with no clear D. CDR1 and CDR2 from the germline V gene are SQVTM and ANQGSEA. V lost 4 bases to trimming and J lost 5 bases, with 8 bases between them. The CDR3 extends over 11 amino acids. For the CDR3, the DNA is TGCAGCGTTGTGCGATGGGAGACCCAGTACTTC. It encodes CSVVRWETQYF.